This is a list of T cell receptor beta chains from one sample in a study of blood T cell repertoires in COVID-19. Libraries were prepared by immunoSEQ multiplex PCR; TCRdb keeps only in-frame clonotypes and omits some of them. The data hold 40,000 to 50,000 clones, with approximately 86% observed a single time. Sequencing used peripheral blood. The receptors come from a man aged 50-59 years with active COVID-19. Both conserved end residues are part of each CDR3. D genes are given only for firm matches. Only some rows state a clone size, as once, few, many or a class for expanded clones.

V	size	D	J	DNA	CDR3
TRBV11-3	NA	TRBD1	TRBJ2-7	TGTGCCAGCAGCACCCGACAGGGGTGGGACTACGAGCAGTACTTC	CASSTRQGWDYEQYF
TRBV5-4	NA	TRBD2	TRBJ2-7	TGTGCCAGCAGCTTGAAAAAGGCTAGCGGAACCTACGAGCAGTACTTC	CASSLKKASGTYEQYF
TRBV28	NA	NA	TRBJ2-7	TGTGCCAGCAGCACTAGAAGGTACGAGCAGTACTTC	CASSTRRYEQYF
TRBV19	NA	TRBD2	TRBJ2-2	TGTGCCAGTAGTATTTTTAGCGGGAGTTTCCACGGGGAGCTGTTTTTT	CASSIFSGSFHGELFF
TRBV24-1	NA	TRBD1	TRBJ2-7	TGTGCCACTATGGGACAGAACTCCTACGAGCAGTACTTC	CATMGQNSYEQYF
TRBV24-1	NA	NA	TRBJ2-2	TGTGCCACCAGTTCCAAGGGGCAGAACACCGGGGAGCTGTTTTTT	CATSSKGQNTGELFF
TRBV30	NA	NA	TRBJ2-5	TGTGCCTGGAGTGCGGAGACAGGCGCGCAAGAGACCCAGTACTTC	CAWSAETGAQETQYF
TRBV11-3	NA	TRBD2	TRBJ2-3	TGTGCCAGCAGGGGGACTAGCGGCACAGATACGCAGTATTTT	CASRGTSGTDTQYF
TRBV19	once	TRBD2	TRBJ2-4	TGTGCCAGTGGGGCGGGAGGGGGCATTCAGTACTTC	CASGAGGGIQYF
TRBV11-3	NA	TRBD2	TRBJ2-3	TGTGCCAGCGGGGCGGGGGATCACACAGATACGCAGTATTTT	CASGAGDHTDTQYF
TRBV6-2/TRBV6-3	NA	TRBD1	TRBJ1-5	TGTGCCAGCAGTTACCGGACAGGGGGAGTGAACAATCAGCCCCAGCATTTT	CASSYRTGGVNNQPQHF
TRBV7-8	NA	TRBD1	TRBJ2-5	TGTGCCAGCAGTGCCGACAGGGGGCTAAAGGAGACCCAGTACTTC	CASSADRGLKETQYF
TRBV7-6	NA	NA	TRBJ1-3	TGTGCCAGCAGCTTAGAAAGGGAGTCTGGAAACACCATATATTTT	CASSLERESGNTIYF
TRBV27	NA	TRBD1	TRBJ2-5	TGTGCCAGCAGCCGGGACAGCCTGTACCAAGAGACCCAGTACTTC	CASSRDSLYQETQYF
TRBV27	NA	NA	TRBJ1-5	TGTGCCATGAGCGGTGGACAGAGGTCAAATCAGCCCCAGCATTTT	CAMSGGQRSNQPQHF
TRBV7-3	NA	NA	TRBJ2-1	TGTGCCAGCAGCTTAACGTGGGCAGGGAATGGGAAGCAGTTCTTC	CASSLTWAGNGKQFF
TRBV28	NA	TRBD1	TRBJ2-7	TGTGCCAGCAGTTTAATAAGGACAGGCGGCAACGAGCAGTACTTC	CASSLIRTGGNEQYF
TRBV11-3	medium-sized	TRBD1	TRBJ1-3	TGTGCCAGCACCCTGACAGGGAACGCTGGAAACACCATATATTTT	CASTLTGNAGNTIYF
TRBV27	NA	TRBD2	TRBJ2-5	TGTGCCAGCAGTTTAAAGGCGGGGGGATTTCGAGAGACCCAGTACTTC	CASSLKAGGFRETQYF
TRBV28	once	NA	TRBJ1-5	TGTGCCAGCAGTCCCGCCGGGACATTGAGCAATCAGCCCCAGCATTTT	CASSPAGTLSNQPQHF
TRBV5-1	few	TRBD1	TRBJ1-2	TGCGCCAGCAGCTCGGGACAGAGTAACTATGGCTACACCTTC	CASSSGQSNYGYTF
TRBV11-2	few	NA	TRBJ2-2	TGTGCCAGCAGCAACCCCACTAACGGGACCGGGACACCCGCCGGGGAGCTGTTTTTT	CASSNPTNGTGTPAGELFF
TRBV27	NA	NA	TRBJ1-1	TGTGCCAGCAGCCCAGACAACATGAACACTGAAGCTTTCTTT	CASSPDNMNTEAFF
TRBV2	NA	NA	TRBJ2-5	TGTGCCAGCAGAGACCCAGCAGGGCCCCAAGAGACCCAGTACTTC	CASRDPAGPQETQYF
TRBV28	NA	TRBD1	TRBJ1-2	TGTGCCAGCACCGGACAGGTCCTCAACTATGGCTACACCTTC	CASTGQVLNYGYTF
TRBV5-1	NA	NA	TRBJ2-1	TGCGCCAGCAGCTCTATAGCGGTGATTGAGGACTACAATGAGCAGTTCTTC	CASSSIAVIEDYNEQFF
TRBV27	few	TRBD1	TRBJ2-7	TGTGCCAGCAGCCTCCTGGTGGGGACAGGGATGTACGAGCAGTACTTC	CASSLLVGTGMYEQYF
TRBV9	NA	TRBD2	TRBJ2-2	TGTGCCAGCAGCGCTTGGACTAGCGTACGAACCGGGGAGCTGTTTTTT	CASSAWTSVRTGELFF
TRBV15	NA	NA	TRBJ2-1	TGTGCCACCAGCAGACTTAACAATGAGCAGTTCTTC	CATSRLNNEQFF
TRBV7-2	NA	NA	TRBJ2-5	TGTGCCAGCAGCCTGGCCGGGACACATCAAGAGACCCAGTACTTC	CASSLAGTHQETQYF
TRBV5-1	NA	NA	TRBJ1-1	TGCGCCAGCAGCTTTCAGGGGCTAAGAGGGACTGAAGCTTTCTTT	CASSFQGLRGTEAFF
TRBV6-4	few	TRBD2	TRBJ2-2	TGTGCCAGCAAGGAACTAGCGGGAGGTTATGGGGAGCTGTTTTTT	CASKELAGGYGELFF
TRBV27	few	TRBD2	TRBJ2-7	TGTGCCAGCAGTTTATCAGGCGGGAGAGTCTACGAGCAGTACTTC	CASSLSGGRVYEQYF
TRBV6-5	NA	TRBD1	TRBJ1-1	TGTGCCAGCATTAAAAGGGACAGGGATCCCACTGAAGCTTTCTTT	CASIKRDRDPTEAFF
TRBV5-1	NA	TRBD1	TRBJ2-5	TGCGCCAGCAGCTTGGCTGGACAGGGCAAAGAGACCCAGTACTTC	CASSLAGQGKETQYF
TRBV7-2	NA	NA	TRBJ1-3	TGTGCCAGCAGCCCACAGGGAACTGGAAACACCATATATTTT	CASSPQGTGNTIYF
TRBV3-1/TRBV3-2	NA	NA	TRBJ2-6	TGTGCCAGCAGCCGCAGGGTCTCTACAGGGGCCAACGTCCTGACTTTC	CASSRRVSTGANVLTF
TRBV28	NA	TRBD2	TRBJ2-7	TGTGCCAGCAGAAAACTAGCGGGAGTGTACGAGCAGTACTTC	CASRKLAGVYEQYF
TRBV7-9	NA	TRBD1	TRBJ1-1	TGTGCCAGCAGCTCCGGGACAGACAACACTGAAGCTTTCTTT	CASSSGTDNTEAFF
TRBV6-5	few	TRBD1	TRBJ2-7	TGTGCCAGCAGTCTGGACAGGGGGACCTACGAGCAGTACTTC	CASSLDRGTYEQYF
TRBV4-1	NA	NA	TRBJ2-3	TGCGCCAGCAGCCAAGCCCAGCGGCTATACACAGATACGCAGTATTTT	CASSQAQRLYTDTQYF